Presented here are 14 T cell receptor beta chains from one specimen sequenced in a study of beta chain features in type 1 diabetes (dated by TCRdb to 2017 to 2018). The library was generated by the immunoSEQ multiplex PCR assay. All of the isolated RNA was reverse transcribed with the High Capacity cDNA Reverse Transcription Kit, so expressed TCRB transcripts were sequenced. TCRdb obtained this table from immuneACCESS and retained in-frame rearrangements with V and J assigned. These tables miss some clones; where compared with another copy, unresolved V genes account for less than half of the shortfall, and the remainder is unexplained. The sample includes under 450,000 clones, with approximately 15% observed a single time. The top ten constitute around 0.02% of the sample. Sequencing was carried out using naive CD4+ T cells from blood. The cell subset or site label here, explained by the study, means: true naive CD4+ T cells. All receptors come from a woman between 18 and 30 years old in good health.

The V and J genes are TRBV5-1 and TRBJ2-1; 11 bases are a match to TRBD2. This CDR3 is built from 15 residues. V dropped 0 bases and J dropped 8; count of bases not matched to a gene: 4. From germline, CDR1 is SGHRS and CDR2 YFSETQ. The CDR3: CASSLATSGSYEQFF. As DNA, the CDR3 is TGCGCCAGCAGCTTGGCCACTAGCGGGAGCTATGAGCAGTTCTTC. Drawing the rest from reference TRBV5-1 and TRBJ2-1, the complete variable domain is KAGVTQTPRYLIKTRGQQVTLSCSPISGHRSVSWYQQTPGQGLQFLFEYFSETQRNKGNFPGRFSGRQFSNSRSEMNVSTLELGDSALYLCASSLATSGSYEQFFGPGTRLTVL.

Only a few counts were recorded for this clone. The chain employs TRBV5-4 and TRBJ2-7, with 9 bases identical to TRBD1. The CDR3 contains 14 residues. The J segment lost 2 bases and the V segment lost 2 bases, leaving 2 bases of the junction unmatched. CDR1 is SGHNT and CDR2 is YYREEE in the germline V gene (reference sequence). The CDR3 protein is CASSFGDRAYEQYF. In nucleotides, the CDR3 is TGTGCCAGCAGCTTTGGGGACAGGGCCTACGAGCAGTACTTC.

This clone has just a few counts. The V call is TRBV4-2, the J call TRBJ2-1; 9 nucleotides align to TRBD2. The CDR3 is 16 residues long. CDR1 and CDR2 (germline): LGHNA, YNFKEQ. The ends lost 6 bases at V and 6 bases at J; junction bases unmatched: 12. Here the CDR3 DNA reads TGTGCCAGCAGGGTCCCCTCTAGCGGGACCCCCAATGAGCAGTTCTTC. This translates into CASRVPSSGTPNEQFF.

This clone was observed a handful of times. The chain links TRBV30 to TRBJ1-2; D uncertain. The CDR3 is made up of 15 amino acids. V was cut by 0 bases and J by 4 bases, with 15 bases left in between. Germline V lookup: CDR1 GTSNPN, CDR2 SVGIG (reference sequence). In DNA form, the CDR3 reads TGTGCCTGGAGTGTAAGTCAGACACTTTTCTATGGCTACACCTTC. This sequence encodes CAWSVSQTLFYGYTF. The full variable domain, rest sourced from reference TRBV30 and TRBJ1-2, is SQTIHQWPATLVQPVGSPLSLECTVEGTSNPNLYWYRQAAGRGLQLLFYSVGIGQISSEVPQNLSASRPQDRQFILSSKKLLLSDSGFYLCAWSVSQTLFYGYTFGSGTRLTVV.

The rearrangement joins TRBV2 to TRBJ1-4, with TRBD1 as a possible D gene (6 bases). With 6 bases removed from V and 5 bases from J, the gap between germline ends came to 7 bases. The CDR3 totals 12 residues. CDR1 and CDR2 from the germline V gene are SNHLY and FYNNEI. The CDR3 is CASRTGNEKLFF. For the CDR3, the DNA is TGTGCCAGCAGAACAGGGAATGAAAAACTGTTTTTT.

This clone was observed a handful of times. Additional DNA sequences in this sample encode the identical CDR3. The chain is built from TRBV30 and TRBJ1-1; D is perhaps TRBD1 (6 bases). CDR1 is GTSNPN, CDR2 SVGIG, per germline (reference sequence). Trimming stripped 5 bases from V and 4 bases from J, with 11 bases between. This CDR3 contains 12 residues. CDR3 DNA sequence: TGTGCCTGGGGAGGGGGGGGCACTGAAGCTTTCTTT. It is translated as CAWGGGGTEAFF.

The sample holds a few counts of this clone. The CDR3 spells CASSGNRLSRYEQYF. Written as DNA, the CDR3 is TGTGCCAGCAGTGGCAACAGGTTAAGTCGCTACGAGCAGTACTTC. The chain has TRBV25-1 and TRBJ2-7; weak D call: TRBD1 (5 bases). The V gene's germline CDR1 is MGHDK and CDR2 SYGVNS. The CDR3 is 15 amino acids. V lost 4 bases, J lost 3 bases, and 16 bases lay in between.

The genes are TRBV7-9 and TRBJ1-1; no firm D call. CDR3 length: 15 residues. CDR1 and CDR2 (germline): SEHNR, FQNEAQ (reference sequence). Trimming pared 5 bases from V and 2 bases from J, leaving 15 bases between. The chain's CDR3 is CASSPAGIANTEAFF. The DNA for the CDR3 is TGTGCCAGCAGCCCGGCGGGTATCGCAAACACTGAAGCTTTCTTT.

The CDR3 DNA is TGCGCCAGCAGCCAAGCAGGGAAGATTTTGGCGGGAGGGCCGCTCGAGCAGTACTTC. Encoded protein: CASSQAGKILAGGPLEQYF. V is TRBV4-1 and J is TRBJ2-7, with 9 bases fitting TRBD2. The germline V gene encodes CDR1 MGHRA and CDR2 YSYEKL. The CDR3 covers 19 residues. Trimming removed 1 base from V and 6 bases from J; junction bases left unmatched: 19.

This clone was found a few times. The V gene is TRBV28, the J gene TRBJ2-3, with 9 nucleotides matching TRBD2. The CDR3 loop spans 15 amino acids. J gave up 3 bases and V 5 bases, and 6 bases lay outside the gene matches. CDR1 is MDHEN, CDR2 SYDVKM, per germline. The CDR3 loop is CASSPHLAGTDTQYF. The CDR3 DNA reads TGTGCCAGCAGTCCTCACCTAGCGGGAACAGATACGCAGTATTTT.

This sequence joins TRBV28 and TRBJ2-1, with 10 bases lining up with TRBD2. CDR1 and CDR2 (germline): MDHEN, SYDVKM. CDR3 length: 16 residues. V was pared by 5 bases and J by 5 bases, with 9 bases of the junction left unmatched. CDR3 sequence: CASSHGPSGSDNEQFF. CDR3 DNA sequence: TGTGCCAGCAGTCATGGCCCTAGCGGGAGTGACAATGAGCAGTTCTTC.

V gene TRBV7-9 combines with J gene TRBJ2-1; 8 bases align to TRBD1. Germline V gene data show CDR1 as SEHNR and CDR2 as FQNEAQ (reference sequence). This CDR3 is 15 amino acids long. The junction had 5 bases not matched to a gene; V was cut back by 1 base and J by 6 bases. The CDR3 region is CASSLVQGAGNEQFF. The CDR3 DNA follows: TGTGCCAGCAGCTTAGTCCAGGGGGCTGGCAATGAGCAGTTCTTC.

The chain links TRBV18 to TRBJ2-7, with D perhaps matching TRBD2 (6 bases). CDR3 length: 16 amino acids. Germline V gene sequence: CDR1 KGHSH, CDR2 LQKENI. With 0 bases removed from V and 2 bases from J, the gap between germline ends came to 14 bases. This chain's CDR3 is CASSPPGLALPYEQYF. DNA of the CDR3: TGTGCCAGCTCACCACCGGGGCTAGCGTTGCCCTACGAGCAGTACTTC.

This clone was found a few times. The chain is built from TRBV28 and TRBJ2-7; 7 bases match TRBD2. The CDR3 sequence is 12 residues long. Germline V gives CDR1 MDHEN, CDR2 SYDVKM. The V segment lost 8 bases and the J segment 5 bases; nucleotides outside the gene matches: 6. Here the CDR3 DNA reads TGTGCCAGCCTACGGGGGGACCACGAGCAGTACTTC. Its translation is CASLRGDHEQYF.